This T cell receptor (beta chain) was documented in a study of blood T cell repertoires in COVID-19 (dated by TCRdb to 2018 to 2020). Turning to the overall study: The collaborator samples originated in the United States, Italy and Spain and spanned the acute and convalescent phases of COVID-19. The material from the prospective study consisted of cDNA or gDNA derived from T cells, B-cell-depleted T cells, or PBMCs. Deeply sampled blood TCRbeta repertoires from subjects exposed to, actively infected with, or recovered from COVID-19 were included in the dataset. A freely available public database, intended as a resource for researchers studying the immune response to SARS-CoV-2, is where the repertoires were released. Samples were obtained from the ongoing ImmuneRACE study (first 160 participants) and from about 1,300 subjects provided by 6 global collaborators. Where HLA class I and class II types were available, the types were taken from metadata supplied by the sample provider, not from assay-based typing. A de-identified subject ID, COVID-19 status, age in years and sex were almost always included in the sample metadata.

Whole blood was collected in K2EDTA tubes by collaborating institutions according to the institutions' own protocols. For TCRbeta analysis, collaborator samples were shipped as frozen whole blood, as isolated PBMCs, or as DNA extracted from either sample type. Trimming removed 0 bases from V and 4 bases from J, leaving 7 bases between the germline ends. The CDR3 contains 13 residues, cysteine and phenylalanine counted. Of the read, only the CDR3 DNA is kept; its 39 bases are in frame from base 1. The germline V gene provides CDR1 MNHEY and CDR2 SVGAGI. This clone was counted a single time. Its antigen specificity is not known. Per-base quality was not reported, and no clone a single base away is much larger than it. TCRbeta CDR3 regions were amplified from genomic DNA using the immunoSEQ Assay, a bias-controlled multiplex PCR. In the original analysis: Within the assay, amplification of reference gene primers was used to estimate how many nucleated cells each sample contained. To quantify the absolute abundance of each unique TCRbeta CDR3 rearrangement, sequence reads were collapsed and filtered. For each sample, productive Simpson clonality was calculated as the square root of Simpson's diversity index over productive rearrangements. The table comes from immuneACCESS by way of TCRdb, which keeps in-frame sequences with V and J called. Part of the clones is missing from these tables; in studies checked, under half for an unresolved V gene and the rest for unknown reasons. From that table come the V and J calls and clone size; the DNA was used to work out D and trimming. The sample yields some 150,000 clones; less than 90% were counted once. 30% to 45% of the sample comes from the top ten.

Study-wide conclusions, independent of this receptor: The amount of clinical and demographic metadata varied by source and participant and was provided uncurated.

This clonotype was obtained from a human donor in a cohort sampled during active COVID-19. The source material was peripheral blood. The chain was built from TRBV6-5 and TRBJ2-7, with no confident D gene call. This receptor carries the CDR3 CASSYSVGYEQYF. Here is the DNA: TGTGCCAGCAGTTACTCGGTCGGGTACGAGCAGTACTTC.